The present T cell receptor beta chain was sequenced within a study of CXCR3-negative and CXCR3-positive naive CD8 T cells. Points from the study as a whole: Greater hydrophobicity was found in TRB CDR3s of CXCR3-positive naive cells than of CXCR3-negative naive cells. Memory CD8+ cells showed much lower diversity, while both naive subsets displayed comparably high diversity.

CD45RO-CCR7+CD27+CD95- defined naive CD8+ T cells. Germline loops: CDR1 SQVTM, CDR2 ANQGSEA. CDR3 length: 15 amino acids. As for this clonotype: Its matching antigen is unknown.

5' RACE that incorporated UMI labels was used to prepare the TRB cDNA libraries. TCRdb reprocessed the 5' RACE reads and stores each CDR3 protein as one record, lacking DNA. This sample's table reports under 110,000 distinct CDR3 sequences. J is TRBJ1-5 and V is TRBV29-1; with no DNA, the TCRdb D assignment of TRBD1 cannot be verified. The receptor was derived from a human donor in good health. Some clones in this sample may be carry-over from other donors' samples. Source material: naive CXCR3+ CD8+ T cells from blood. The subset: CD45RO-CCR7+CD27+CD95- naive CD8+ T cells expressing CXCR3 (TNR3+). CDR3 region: CSVGTGRESNQPQHF.